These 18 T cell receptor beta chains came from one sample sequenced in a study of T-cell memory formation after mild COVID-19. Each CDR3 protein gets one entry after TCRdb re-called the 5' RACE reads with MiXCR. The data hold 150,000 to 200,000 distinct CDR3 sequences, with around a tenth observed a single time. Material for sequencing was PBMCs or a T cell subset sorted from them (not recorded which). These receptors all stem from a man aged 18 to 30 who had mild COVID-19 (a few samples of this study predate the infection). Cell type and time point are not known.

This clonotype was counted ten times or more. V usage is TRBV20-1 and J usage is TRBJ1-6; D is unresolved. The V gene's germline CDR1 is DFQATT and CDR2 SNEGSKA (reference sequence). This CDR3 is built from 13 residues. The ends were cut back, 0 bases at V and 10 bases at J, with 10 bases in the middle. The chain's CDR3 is CSARDEGDSPLHF. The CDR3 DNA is TGCAGTGCTAGAGATGAAGGCGACTCACCCCTCCACTTT.

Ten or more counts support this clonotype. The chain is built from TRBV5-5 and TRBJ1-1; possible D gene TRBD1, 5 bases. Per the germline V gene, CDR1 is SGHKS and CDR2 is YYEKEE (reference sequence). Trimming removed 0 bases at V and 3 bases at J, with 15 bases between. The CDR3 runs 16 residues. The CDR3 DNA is TGTGCCAGCAGCTTGGCCAAGGGGAATACAGACACTGAAGCTTTCTTT. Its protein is CASSLAKGNTDTEAFF.

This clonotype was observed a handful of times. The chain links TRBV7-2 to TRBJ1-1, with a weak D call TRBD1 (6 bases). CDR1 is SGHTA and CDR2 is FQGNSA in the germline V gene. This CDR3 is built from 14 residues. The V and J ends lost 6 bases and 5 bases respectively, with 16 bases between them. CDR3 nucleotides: TGTGCCAGCAGACCACAGGGTAGTCGGACTGAAGCTTTCTTT. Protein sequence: CASRPQGSRTEAFF.

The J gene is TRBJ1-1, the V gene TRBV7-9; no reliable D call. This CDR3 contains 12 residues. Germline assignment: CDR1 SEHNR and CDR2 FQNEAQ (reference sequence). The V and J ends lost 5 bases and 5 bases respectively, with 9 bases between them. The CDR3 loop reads CASSPTGTEAFF. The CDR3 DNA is TGTGCCAGCAGCCCCACCGGAACTGAAGCTTTCTTT.

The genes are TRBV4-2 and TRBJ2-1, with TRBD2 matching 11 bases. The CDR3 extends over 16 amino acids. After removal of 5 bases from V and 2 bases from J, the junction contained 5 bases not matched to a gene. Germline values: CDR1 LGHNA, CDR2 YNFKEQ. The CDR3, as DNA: TGTGCCAGCAGCGCACAACTAGCGGGAGCCTACAATGAGCAGTTCTTC. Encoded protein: CASSAQLAGAYNEQFF.

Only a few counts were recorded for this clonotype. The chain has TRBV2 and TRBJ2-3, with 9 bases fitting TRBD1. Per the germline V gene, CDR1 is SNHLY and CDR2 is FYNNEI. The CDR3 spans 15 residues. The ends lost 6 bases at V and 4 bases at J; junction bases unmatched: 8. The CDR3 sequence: CASSATGTGPDTQYF. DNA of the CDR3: TGTGCCAGCAGCGCAACCGGGACAGGGCCAGATACGCAGTATTTT.

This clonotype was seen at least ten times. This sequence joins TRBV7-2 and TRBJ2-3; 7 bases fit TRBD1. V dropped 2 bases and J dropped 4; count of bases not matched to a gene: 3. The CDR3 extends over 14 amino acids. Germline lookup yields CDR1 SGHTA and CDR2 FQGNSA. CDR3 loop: CASSLRGHPDTQYF. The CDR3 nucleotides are TGTGCCAGCAGCTTAAGGGGGCACCCAGATACGCAGTATTTT.

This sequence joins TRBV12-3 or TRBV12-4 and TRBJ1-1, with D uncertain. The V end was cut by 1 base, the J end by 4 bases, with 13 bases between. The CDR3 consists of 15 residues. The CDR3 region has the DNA TGTGCCAGCAGTTTAGGGTCGGGGAGAAGCACTGAAGCTTTCTTT. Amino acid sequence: CASSLGSGRSTEAFF.

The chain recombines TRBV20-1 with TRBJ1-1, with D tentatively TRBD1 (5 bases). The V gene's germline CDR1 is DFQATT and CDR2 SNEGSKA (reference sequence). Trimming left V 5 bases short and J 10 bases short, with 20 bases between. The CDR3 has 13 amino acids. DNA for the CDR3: TGCAGTGCTGGATCTGATCGGGGCGGGGTAGCTTTCTTT. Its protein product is CSAGSDRGGVAFF.

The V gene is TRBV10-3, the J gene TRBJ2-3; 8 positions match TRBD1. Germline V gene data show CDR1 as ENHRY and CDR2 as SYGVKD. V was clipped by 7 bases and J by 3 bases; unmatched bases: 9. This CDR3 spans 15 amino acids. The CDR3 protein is CAITRDRRTTDTQYF. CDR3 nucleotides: TGTGCCATCACCAGGGACAGGCGCACGACAGATACGCAGTATTTT.

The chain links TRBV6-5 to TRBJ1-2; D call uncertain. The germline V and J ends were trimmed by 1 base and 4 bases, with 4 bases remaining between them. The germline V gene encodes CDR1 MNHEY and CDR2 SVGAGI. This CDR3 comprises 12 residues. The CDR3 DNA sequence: TGTGCCAGCAGTTACTACGGCTATGGCTACACCTTC. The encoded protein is CASSYYGYGYTF.

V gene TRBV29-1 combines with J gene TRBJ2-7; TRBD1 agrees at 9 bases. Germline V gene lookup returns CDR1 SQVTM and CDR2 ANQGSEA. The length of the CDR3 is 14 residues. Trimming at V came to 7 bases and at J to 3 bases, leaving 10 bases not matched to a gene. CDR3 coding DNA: TGCAGCGCAGTTGACAGGGGGTTACACTACGAGCAGTACTTC. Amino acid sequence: CSAVDRGLHYEQYF.

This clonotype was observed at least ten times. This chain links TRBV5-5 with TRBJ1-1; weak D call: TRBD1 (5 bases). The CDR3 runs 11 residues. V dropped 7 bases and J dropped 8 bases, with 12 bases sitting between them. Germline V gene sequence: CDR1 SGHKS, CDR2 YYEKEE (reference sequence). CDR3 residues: CASGRGGEAFF. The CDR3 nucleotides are TGTGCCAGCGGAAGGGGTGGGGAAGCTTTCTTT.

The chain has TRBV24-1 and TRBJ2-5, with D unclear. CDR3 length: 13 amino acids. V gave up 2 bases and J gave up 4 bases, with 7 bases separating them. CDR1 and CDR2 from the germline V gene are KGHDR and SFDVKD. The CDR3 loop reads CATSDWVGETQYF. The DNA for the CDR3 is TGTGCCACCAGTGATTGGGTTGGAGAGACCCAGTACTTC.

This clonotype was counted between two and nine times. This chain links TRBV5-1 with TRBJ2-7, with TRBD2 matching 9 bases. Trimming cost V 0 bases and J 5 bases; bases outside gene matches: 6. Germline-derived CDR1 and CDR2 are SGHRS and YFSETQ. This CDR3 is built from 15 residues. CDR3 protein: CASSLASQRGDEQYF. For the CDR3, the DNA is TGCGCCAGCAGCTTGGCCTCTCAGCGGGGGGACGAGCAGTACTTC. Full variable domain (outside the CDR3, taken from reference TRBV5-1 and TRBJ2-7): KAGVTQTPRYLIKTRGQQVTLSCSPISGHRSVSWYQQTPGQGLQFLFEYFSETQRNKGNFPGRFSGRQFSNSRSEMNVSTLELGDSALYLCASSLASQRGDEQYFGPGTRLTVT.

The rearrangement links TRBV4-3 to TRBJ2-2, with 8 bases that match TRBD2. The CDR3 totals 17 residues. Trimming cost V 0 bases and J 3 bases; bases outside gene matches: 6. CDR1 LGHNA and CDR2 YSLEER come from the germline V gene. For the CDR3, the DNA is TGCGCCAGCAGCCAAGAGCTCCTAGCGGGTGACACCGGGGAGCTGTTTTTT. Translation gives CASSQELLAGDTGELFF.

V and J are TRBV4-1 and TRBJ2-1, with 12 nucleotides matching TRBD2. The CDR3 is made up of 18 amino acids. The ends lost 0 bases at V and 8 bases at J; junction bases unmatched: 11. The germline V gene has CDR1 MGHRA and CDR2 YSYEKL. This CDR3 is CASSQDQTSGGISYEQFF. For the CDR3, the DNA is TGCGCCAGCAGCCAAGATCAGACTAGCGGGGGTATCAGTTATGAGCAGTTCTTC.

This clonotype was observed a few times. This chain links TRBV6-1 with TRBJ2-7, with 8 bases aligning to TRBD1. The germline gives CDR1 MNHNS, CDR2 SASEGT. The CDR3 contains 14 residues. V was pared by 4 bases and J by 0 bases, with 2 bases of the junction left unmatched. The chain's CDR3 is CASSVQGVSYEQYF. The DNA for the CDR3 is TGTGCCAGCAGTGTACAGGGGGTCTCCTACGAGCAGTACTTC.